Listed below are T cell receptor beta chains from one sample, sequenced in a study of cytomegalovirus exposure and HLA in healthy donors. Here immunoSEQ multiplex PCR was the method, and the copy in TCRdb shows in-frame clones only, minus some. The table gives approximately 38,000 clones; the top ten clones make up approximately 10% of it. Sequencing was performed on PBMCs. The origin of the receptors is a man in his forties or fifties in good health and CMV-seropositive. Both conserved end residues are part of each CDR3.

j_call: TRBJ2-3; v_call: TRBV5-4; cdr3_aa: CASSTGLAGSTDTQYF
j_call: TRBJ2-3; v_call: TRBV15; cdr3_aa: CATSSVAGVSPDTQYF
j_call: TRBJ1-1; v_call: TRBV19; cdr3_aa: CASITRDRAPEAFF
j_call: TRBJ1-2; v_call: TRBV18; cdr3_aa: CASSPYGTGFTGDGYTF
j_call: TRBJ2-1; v_call: TRBV30; cdr3_aa: CAWAGAPLNNEQFF
j_call: TRBJ2-7; v_call: TRBV7-2; cdr3_aa: CASSPHSGGTYEQYF
j_call: TRBJ2-7; v_call: TRBV6-5; cdr3_aa: CASSYSGLAFYEQYF
j_call: TRBJ1-1; v_call: TRBV6-6; cdr3_aa: CASSYGTEAFF
j_call: TRBJ2-7; v_call: TRBV5-4; cdr3_aa: CASSGGLAGADEQYF
j_call: TRBJ2-7; v_call: TRBV19; cdr3_aa: CASSGDRYEQYF
j_call: TRBJ2-5; v_call: TRBV21-1; cdr3_aa: CASSKRQGAGETQYF
j_call: TRBJ1-5; v_call: TRBV19; cdr3_aa: CASSIARDRYQPQHF
j_call: TRBJ2-3; v_call: TRBV29-1; cdr3_aa: CSVRRAVSTDTQYF
j_call: TRBJ2-7; v_call: TRBV30; cdr3_aa: CAWSTGSYEQYF
j_call: TRBJ2-1; v_call: TRBV27; cdr3_aa: CASSSLLGGRARYNEQFF
j_call: TRBJ1-1; v_call: TRBV14; cdr3_aa: CASSPLGTGSTEAFF
j_call: TRBJ1-4; v_call: TRBV5-8; cdr3_aa: CASSARRRGASEKLFF
j_call: TRBJ2-7; v_call: TRBV15; cdr3_aa: CATSRGLATSEQYF
j_call: TRBJ1-6; v_call: TRBV27; cdr3_aa: CASSPQGSGNSPLHF
j_call: TRBJ2-1; v_call: TRBV9; cdr3_aa: CASSPAGPSSYNEQFF
j_call: TRBJ1-2; v_call: TRBV18; cdr3_aa: CASSPLQEANYGYTF
j_call: TRBJ2-1; v_call: TRBV10-2; cdr3_aa: CASSDAGPRVAEQFF
j_call: TRBJ1-1; v_call: TRBV10-3; cdr3_aa: CAIKAAATNTEAFF
j_call: TRBJ2-2; v_call: TRBV4-1; cdr3_aa: CASSQASGAAGELFF
j_call: TRBJ1-5; v_call: TRBV7-6; cdr3_aa: CASSLQGARENQPQHF
j_call: TRBJ2-7; v_call: TRBV7-2; cdr3_aa: CASSPGANTYEQYF
j_call: TRBJ2-3; v_call: TRBV5-1; cdr3_aa: CASSPGTSGFTDTQYF
j_call: TRBJ2-2; v_call: TRBV7-9; cdr3_aa: CASSLVTSGRENTGELFF
j_call: TRBJ2-3; v_call: TRBV27; cdr3_aa: CASSPRGSTDTQYF
j_call: TRBJ1-6; v_call: TRBV4-1; cdr3_aa: CASSQVTGFGNSPLHF
j_call: TRBJ2-7; v_call: TRBV10-1; cdr3_aa: CASSGGTSGSYEQYF
j_call: TRBJ2-3; v_call: TRBV11-3; cdr3_aa: CASSLLLGLAGGGTDTQYF
j_call: TRBJ2-2; v_call: TRBV5-6; cdr3_aa: CASSLIRGDTGELFF
j_call: TRBJ2-7; v_call: TRBV18; cdr3_aa: CASSPPVGQGGYEQYF
j_call: TRBJ2-3; v_call: TRBV4-2; cdr3_aa: CASSQDQRGTDTQYF
j_call: TRBJ2-7; v_call: TRBV13; cdr3_aa: CASSLLAGVPHEQYF